The clone carrying this TCR beta chain was picked up a small number of times. Those donating, healthy Caucasian individuals from Russia, were aged roughly 6 to 90. V was shortened by 11 bases and J by 10 bases, with 15 bases between the two germline ends. Germline V gene lookup returns CDR1 MDHEN and CDR2 SYDVKM. The CDR3 runs to 12 residues. Then a second PCR, running about 6 to 11 cycles, was carried out with a sample-barcoded 5' primer and a J-beta primer mix. TCRdb reanalysed the 5' RACE reads using MiXCR and keeps one entry per CDR3 protein. The table shows 850,000 to 1,300,000 distinct CDR3 sequences, with 45% occurring only once. This sample stems from a study of blood T cells in healthy people across ages.

Sequencing was carried out using blood. The TCR originated in a woman aged 60-70 years in good health. The gene calls are TRBV28 and TRBJ1-6, with D possibly TRBD1 on 5 matching bases. The CDR3 sequence is CAAGKAFSPLHF. DNA for the CDR3: TGTGCCGCAGGGAAGGCCTTCTCACCCCTCCACTTT.